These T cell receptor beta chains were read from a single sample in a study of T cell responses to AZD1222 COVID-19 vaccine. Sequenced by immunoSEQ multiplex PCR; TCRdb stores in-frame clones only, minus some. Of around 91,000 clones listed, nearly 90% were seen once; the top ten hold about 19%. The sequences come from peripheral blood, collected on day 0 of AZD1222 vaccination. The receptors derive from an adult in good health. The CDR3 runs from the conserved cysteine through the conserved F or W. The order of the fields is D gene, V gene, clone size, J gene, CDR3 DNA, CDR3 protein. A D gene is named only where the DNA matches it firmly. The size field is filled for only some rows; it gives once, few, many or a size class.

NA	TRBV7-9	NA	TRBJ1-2	TGTGCCAGCAGCGCGACTAACTATGGCTACACCTTC	CASSATNYGYTF
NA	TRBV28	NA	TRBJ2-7	TGTGCCAGCAGGGCGGGCCCCAGCTACGAGCAGTACTTC	CASRAGPSYEQYF
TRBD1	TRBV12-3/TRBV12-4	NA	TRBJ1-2	TGTGCCAGCAGTCCGGACAGGAACTATGGCTACACCTTC	CASSPDRNYGYTF
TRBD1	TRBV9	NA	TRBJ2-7	TGTGCCAGCAGCGTAGGGGGACAGGGCTACGAGCAGTACTTC	CASSVGGQGYEQYF
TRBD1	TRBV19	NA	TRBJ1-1	TGTGCCAGTAGTCCTTACAGGGGAGTGAACACTGAAGCTTTCTTT	CASSPYRGVNTEAFF
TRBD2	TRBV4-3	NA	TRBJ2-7	TGCGCCAGCAGCCAAGAGGGGCTAGCGGTCAGAAACGAGCAGTACTTC	CASSQEGLAVRNEQYF
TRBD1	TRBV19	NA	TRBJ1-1	TGTGCCAGTAGTATAAGGACAGGGGGGACTGAAGCTTTCTTT	CASSIRTGGTEAFF
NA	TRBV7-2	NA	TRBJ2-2	TGTGCCAGCAGCTTAAACACTATCAAGCCCGGGGAGCTGTTTTTT	CASSLNTIKPGELFF
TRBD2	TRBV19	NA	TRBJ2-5	TGTGCCAGTAGTAACGGACTAGCGGGAGGGGAGACCCAGTACTTC	CASSNGLAGGETQYF
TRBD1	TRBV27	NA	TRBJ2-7	TGTGCCAGCAGTTTAACCGGGACAGGGTACTACGAGCAGTACTTC	CASSLTGTGYYEQYF
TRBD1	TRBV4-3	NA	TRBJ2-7	TGCGCCAGCAGCCAAGACACAGGGGGCTTCTACGAGCAGTACTTC	CASSQDTGGFYEQYF
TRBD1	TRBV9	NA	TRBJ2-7	TGTGCCAGCAGCCCGTCCAGGGGGCCCGACTCCTACGAGCAGTACTTC	CASSPSRGPDSYEQYF
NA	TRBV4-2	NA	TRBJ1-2	TGTGCCAGCAGCCAAGGTCGGACAGAGACTAACTATGGCTACACCTTC	CASSQGRTETNYGYTF
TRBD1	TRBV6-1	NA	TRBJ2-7	TGTGCCAGCAGTGCCCAGGCAGGGGGACCCCTTTACGAGCAGTACTTC	CASSAQAGGPLYEQYF
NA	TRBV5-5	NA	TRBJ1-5	TGTGCCAGCAACTCTGGGGCCAGCCATAGCAATCAGCCCCAGCATTTT	CASNSGASHSNQPQHF
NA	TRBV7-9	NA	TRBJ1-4	TGTGCCAGCAGCTCCATTTGGGGCGGTGCAACTAATGAAAAACTGTTTTTT	CASSSIWGGATNEKLFF
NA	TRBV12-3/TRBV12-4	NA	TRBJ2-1	TGTGCCAGCAATCCCGACAGCAATGAGCAGTTCTTC	CASNPDSNEQFF
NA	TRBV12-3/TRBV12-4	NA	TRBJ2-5	TGTGCCAGCAGTGTGGGGGGAGAGACCCAGTACTTC	CASSVGGETQYF
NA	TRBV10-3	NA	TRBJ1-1	TGTGCCATCAGTCCTTTCTTAACCGGGCGGAACACTGAAGCTTTCTTT	CAISPFLTGRNTEAFF
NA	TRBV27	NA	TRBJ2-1	TGTGCCAGCAGTCTCTACAATGAGCAGTTCTTC	CASSLYNEQFF
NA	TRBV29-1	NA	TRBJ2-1	TGCAGCGTGAGCCCTCTGGCGGTCAAAACGGGGGAGCAGTTCTTC	CSVSPLAVKTGEQFF
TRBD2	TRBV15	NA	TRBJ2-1	TGTGCCACCAGCAGAGGGCTAGCGGGGGTCAATGAGCAGTTCTTC	CATSRGLAGVNEQFF
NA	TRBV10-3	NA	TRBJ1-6	TGTGCCATCAGTGAGGGGGAATATAATTCACCCCTCCACTTT	CAISEGEYNSPLHF
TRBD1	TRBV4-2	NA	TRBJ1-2	TGTGCCAGCAGCCAATCAAACCTACAGGGGGCGCAGGGCTACACCTTC	CASSQSNLQGAQGYTF
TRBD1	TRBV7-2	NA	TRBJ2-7	TGTGCCAGCAGCTTAGCCGGGACAGATCCCTACGAGCAGTACTTC	CASSLAGTDPYEQYF
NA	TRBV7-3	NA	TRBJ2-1	TGTGCCAGCAGCCCTCATCCGGACCCCTACAATGAGCAGTTCTTC	CASSPHPDPYNEQFF
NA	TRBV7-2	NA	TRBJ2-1	TGTGCCAGCAGCCCCAGCAGGAGCTCCTACAATGAGCAGTTCTTC	CASSPSRSSYNEQFF
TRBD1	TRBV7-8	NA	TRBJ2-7	TGTGCCAGCAGCTCACTGGGACAGCCGTACGAGCAGTACTTC	CASSSLGQPYEQYF
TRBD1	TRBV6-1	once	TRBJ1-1	TGTGCCAGCAGTGATCCTGCCTCGGGCAGGGGGGAGGACACTGAAGCTTTCTTT	CASSDPASGRGEDTEAFF
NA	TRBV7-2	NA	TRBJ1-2	TGTGCCAGCAGCTCCCCGGGGGTGGGGTTATATGGCTACACCTTC	CASSSPGVGLYGYTF
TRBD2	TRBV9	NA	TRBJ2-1	TGTGCCAGCAGCGTAGTTGCGGGAGGGGCCTACAATGAGCAGTTCTTC	CASSVVAGGAYNEQFF
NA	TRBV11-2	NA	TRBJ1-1	TGTGCCAGCAGCTTAGGGGGACTCCCGAACACTGAAGCTTTCTTT	CASSLGGLPNTEAFF
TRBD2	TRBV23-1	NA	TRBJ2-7	TGCGCCAGCAGTCAGTCCTCTAGCGGGGGGGCCATTGACGAGCAGTACTTC	CASSQSSSGGAIDEQYF
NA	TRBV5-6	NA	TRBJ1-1	TGTGCCAGCAGCTTGGGAGACTTCCCTGAAGCTTTCTTT	CASSLGDFPEAFF
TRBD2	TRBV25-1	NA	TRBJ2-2	TGTGCCAGCACCCAAGCGGGGGGTAACACCGGGGAGCTGTTTTTT	CASTQAGGNTGELFF
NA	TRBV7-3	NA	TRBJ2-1	TGTGCCAGCAGCTCGAGGAGCTACAATGAGCAGTTCTTC	CASSSRSYNEQFF
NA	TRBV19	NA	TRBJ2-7	TGTGCCAGTAGTATAGGGGGGTTGGGGAACGAGCAGTACTTC	CASSIGGLGNEQYF
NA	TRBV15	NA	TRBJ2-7	TGTGCCACCAAGCCGGGACACACGAGCGTCCACGAGCAGTACTTC	CATKPGHTSVHEQYF
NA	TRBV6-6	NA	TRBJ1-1	TGTGCCAGCAGTTACTCCGAGGGCACTGAAGCTTTCTTT	CASSYSEGTEAFF
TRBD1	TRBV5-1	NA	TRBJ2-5	TGCGCCAGCAGCTTAACGACGACAGGGAGAGAGACCCAGTACTTC	CASSLTTTGRETQYF
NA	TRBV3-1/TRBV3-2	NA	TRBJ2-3	TGTGCCAGCAGTGGGACGGTTAGCACAGATACGCAGTATTTT	CASSGTVSTDTQYF
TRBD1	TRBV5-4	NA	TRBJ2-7	TGTGCCAGCAGCTTGGTGTCCGGGACAGGGGTATACGAGCAGTACTTC	CASSLVSGTGVYEQYF
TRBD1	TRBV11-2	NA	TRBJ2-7	TGTGCCAGCAGCTGGACAGGGATCTCCTACGAGCAGTACTTC	CASSWTGISYEQYF
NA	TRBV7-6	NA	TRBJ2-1	TGTGCCAGCAGCTTCCTCCGGAGCTCCTACAATGAGCAGTTCTTC	CASSFLRSSYNEQFF